This TCR beta chain was obtained from a study of shared clonotypes between healthy human individuals. The CDR3 has 13 amino acids. The V and J ends lost 3 bases and 0 bases respectively, with 8 bases between them. The germline V gene encodes CDR1 SQVTM and CDR2 ANQGSEA. This clone was counted between two and nine times. Other DNA sequences within the sample encode an identical CDR3. Template for every sorted-subset replicate PCR totaled about 0.2 ug DNA, tens of thousands of T cell genomes. Sequencing was performed with immunoSEQ multiplex PCR; in TCRdb, only in-frame clones are kept and a portion is missing. Seen here are under 2.5 million clones, 85% to 95% observed once, and the top ten hold 0.3% to 0.4%.

The source of this sequence is a man between 18 and 29 years old in good health. Some clones in this sample may be carry-over from other donors' samples. V gene TRBV29-1 combines with J gene TRBJ1-1; perhaps TRBD1 as D (5 bases). Sequenced: naive CD4+ T cells from PBMCs. Subset defined: CD45RA+ positively selected. The CDR3 DNA follows: TGCAGCGTTGAGGGGGTGATGAACACTGAAGCTTTCTTT. Residues: CSVEGVMNTEAFF.